This T cell receptor beta chain derives from a study of radiation and T cells in renal cell carcinoma. Study-wide points: In blood, top tumor clones expanded by 2 weeks, shrinking by 4.

Assay: immunoSEQ multiplex PCR; the TCRdb copy retains only in-frame clones and omits some. Of over 60,000 clones in the sample, 83% are singletons; the top ten hold 2.4%. As for this clone: Antigen unknown.

Time point given: blood 4 weeks post-SBRT, at nephrectomy. Treatment indicated: 15 Gy SBRT to primary tumor, nephrectomy 4 weeks later. Nephrectomy followed 15 Gy stereotactic body radiation by 4 weeks. Radiation-treated patients gave blood at baseline, week 2 and week 4. Clear cell pathology was present in this patient's renal cell carcinoma. The receptor was isolated from an older woman with renal cell carcinoma. The source material was blood, sampled from a patient whose treatment included radiotherapy and nephrectomy.

For the CDR3, the DNA is TGTGCCAGCAGTGAAGCGTTGTCCGGGGAGCTGTTTTTT. Translating gives CASSEALSGELFF. The chain carries TRBV2 and TRBJ2-2; D is undetermined. CDR3 length: 13 amino acids. Trimming cost V 0 bases and J 6 bases, with 5 bases left between them. Germline V CDR1 and CDR2: SNHLY, FYNNEI.